This T cell receptor (beta chain) was found in a study of tumor-infiltrating lymphocytes in oesophageal squamous cell carcinoma. The CDR3 totals 13 residues. Germline values: CDR1 LNHDA, CDR2 SQIVND (reference sequence). The ends were cut back, 4 bases at V and 3 bases at J, with 7 bases in the middle. TCRdb re-analysed the PCR reads in MiXCR, keeping a single row per CDR3 protein. Among over 10,000 distinct CDR3 sequences listed, 45% to 60% were seen once. The sequenced sample consisted of blood. The sequence was obtained from a female donor with esophageal squamous cell carcinoma. The chain uses TRBV19 and TRBJ1-5; D is ambiguous. The chain's CDR3 is CASSRVINQPQHF. CDR3 bases: TGTGCCAGTAGTAGGGTCATCAATCAGCCCCAGCATTTT.